This T cell receptor beta chain comes out of a study of OX40 agonist ivuxolimab in advanced cancers. Germline lookup yields CDR1 KGHSH and CDR2 LQKENI. V lost 8 bases, J lost 2 bases, and 12 bases lay in between. The CDR3 consists of 13 residues. Here immunoSEQ multiplex PCR was the method, and the copy in TCRdb shows in-frame clones only, minus some. Seen here are around 59,000 clones, around nine tenths observed once, and the top ten hold about 1%. The origin of this receptor is an adult with an advanced solid tumor such as melanoma, head and neck, liver or kidney cancer. Specimen: CD4+ or CD8+ T cells sorted from blood, collected in a trial of the OX40 agonist ivuxolimab. The chain links TRBV18 to TRBJ1-1; perhaps TRBD1 as D (5 bases). The CDR3 DNA is TGTGCCAGCGCGGTGGGGGTCAACACTGAAGCTTTCTTT. The encoded protein is CASAVGVNTEAFF.